This T cell receptor (beta chain) was identified during a study of blood T cells in healthy people across ages. General study results and limits: TCR beta diversity per million T cells fell roughly linearly with age.

Isolated per sample were at least 7 million PBMCs. Between the trimmed V and J ends, which lost 3 bases and 1 base, there was a span of 20 bases. The CDR3 length is 18 residues. Germline CDR1 reads KGHDR; CDR2 reads SFDVKD. With a J-beta primer mix and a sample-barcoded 5' primer, a second PCR ran about 6 to 11 cycles. Each sample yielded at least 2.5 million CDR3-containing paired-end reads. TCRdb re-called the 5' RACE reads with MiXCR, one entry per CDR3 protein. The repertoire holds more than 650,000 distinct CDR3 sequences, with about 24% as singletons. Details on this clonotype: The antigen is undetermined.

The source material was blood. The TCR comes from a man in his 70s in good health. The genes are TRBV24-1 and TRBJ2-5, with D possibly TRBD2 on 6 matching bases. The CDR3 region has the DNA TGTGCCACCAGTGATCCGTCGGGATTCGGGGGAGCCCAAGAGACCCAGTACTTC. This translates into CATSDPSGFGGAQETQYF.